A selection of T cell receptor beta chains follows, all from one sample in a study of beta chain features in type 1 diabetes. Sequencing used immunoSEQ multiplex PCR; TCRdb keeps in-frame clones, though not all of them. The data show about 240,000 clones, 25% to 35% seen once. Sequencing was performed on central memory CD4+ T cells from blood. The receptors shown here come from a young man in good health. The CDR3 runs from the conserved cysteine through the conserved F or W. D genes are given only for firm matches. Expanded clones get a size class; other rows say once, few or many, or leave the size out.

size,D,J,V,CDR3,DNA
.,.,TRBJ2-5,TRBV29-1,CSVGGGRETQYF,TGCAGCGTTGGAGGGGGAAGGGAGACCCAGTACTTC
.,.,TRBJ2-7,TRBV6-5,CASSLDEGSYEQYF,TGTGCCAGCAGTCTTGACGAGGGGAGCTACGAGCAGTACTTC
few,TRBD1,TRBJ1-5,TRBV7-2,CASSLVTGVINQPQHF,TGTGCCAGCAGCCTCGTGACAGGGGTAATTAATCAGCCCCAGCATTTT
.,.,TRBJ1-2,TRBV29-1,CSVMEGYGYTF,TGCAGCGTTATGGAGGGGTATGGCTACACCTTC
few,.,TRBJ1-1,TRBV7-6,CASSLGGRTEAFF,TGTGCCAGCAGCCTAGGGGGTAGGACTGAAGCTTTCTTT
.,.,TRBJ2-1,TRBV20-1,CSATYNEQFF,TGCAGTGCTACATACAATGAGCAGTTCTTC
.,.,TRBJ2-1,TRBV4-3,CASSQEGASQGEQFF,TGCGCCAGCAGCCAAGAAGGGGCCTCGCAAGGTGAGCAGTTCTTC
.,TRBD2,TRBJ2-1,TRBV5-1,CASSAGTRKINEQFF,TGCGCCAGCAGCGCCGGGACTAGGAAAATCAATGAGCAGTTCTTC
.,.,TRBJ2-5,TRBV30,CAWNRDHQETQYF,TGTGCCTGGAATCGGGACCACCAAGAGACCCAGTACTTC
few,TRBD2,TRBJ2-1,TRBV28,CASSSPGLAGTGRNEQFF,TGTGCCAGCTCCTCGCCGGGACTAGCGGGAACAGGACGGAATGAGCAGTTCTTC
.,.,TRBJ1-1,TRBV7-9,CASSFSATEAFF,TGTGCCAGCAGCTTTTCTGCCACTGAAGCTTTCTTT
.,TRBD1,TRBJ2-5,TRBV6-6,CASTDRGIQETQYF,TGTGCCAGCACCGACAGGGGAATCCAAGAGACCCAGTACTTC
.,.,TRBJ2-1,TRBV11-2,CASSHGRDNEQFF,TGTGCCAGCAGCCATGGACGAGACAATGAGCAGTTCTTC
few,.,TRBJ2-2,TRBV7-9,CASSSVKTSGGELFF,TGTGCCAGCAGCTCTGTAAAGACGTCTGGCGGGGAGCTGTTTTTT
few,TRBD1,TRBJ1-1,TRBV29-1,CSAGGLVNTEAFF,TGCAGCGCAGGGGGGCTGGTGAACACTGAAGCTTTCTTT
.,.,TRBJ1-2,TRBV29-1,CSVGWGADGYTF,TGCAGCGTGGGTTGGGGGGCGGATGGCTACACCTTC
few,.,TRBJ1-1,TRBV30,CASHGANTEAFF,TGTGCCAGTCATGGAGCGAACACTGAAGCTTTCTTT
many,.,TRBJ2-5,TRBV28,CASSLKAAFQETQYF,TGTGCCAGCAGTTTGAAGGCAGCTTTCCAAGAGACCCAGTACTTC
few,TRBD2,TRBJ2-3,TRBV11-1,CASSLPPRLAGVTDTQYF,TGTGCCAGCAGTCTCCCACCGAGACTAGCGGGGGTCACAGATACGCAGTATTTT
.,.,TRBJ2-5,TRBV7-7,CASSRAGGSETQYF,TGTGCCAGCAGCCGGGCCGGGGGATCTGAGACCCAGTACTTC
few,TRBD2,TRBJ2-5,TRBV7-2,CASSLGLAGAEETQYF,TGTGCCAGCAGCCTGGGTCTAGCGGGGGCCGAAGAGACCCAGTACTTC
.,.,TRBJ1-1,TRBV30,CAWSVSDRAFF,TGTGCCTGGAGTGTATCTGACAGGGCTTTCTTT